This TCR beta chain was sequenced in a study of human T cells and chemical hapten exposure. Background on the study: During the approximately 24-week study period, patients had diphenylcyclopropenone applied to the scalp every week.

A word on this clonotype: No antigen is known for it.

Time point reported: pre-sensitization, week 0. Indicated treatment: therapeutic diphenylcyclopropenone sensitization with weekly scalp DPC. Before extraction, the whole blood was not fractionated, and total RNA was taken from it. TCRdb recomputed calls from the RACE reads with MiXCR, one row per CDR3 protein. The sample includes 250,000 to 300,000 distinct CDR3 sequences, approximately 7.5% of them seen just once. Study-wide results and caveats: Each of the donors had alopecia, so their immune responses may not resemble those of healthy people.

J was trimmed by 4 bases and V by 5 bases; bases with no gene match: 13. The CDR3 spans 17 residues. CDR1 SGHTA and CDR2 FQGTGA come from the germline V gene. The genes are TRBV7-3 and TRBJ2-1; TRBD2 agrees at 8 bases. The source is a man between 18 and 29 years old with alopecia areata. Some clones in this sample may be carry-over from other donors' samples. This material consisted of whole blood, taken in connection with sensitization to the hapten diphenylcyclopropenone (DPC). CDR3 sequence: CASSPRGGQIYYNEQFF. The CDR3 DNA follows: TGTGCCAGCAGCCCCCGGGGGGGGCAGATCTATTACAATGAGCAGTTCTTC. Together with reference TRBV7-3 and TRBJ2-1, the CDR3 gives the full variable domain: GAGVSQTPSNKVTEKGKYVELRCDPISGHTALYWYRQSLGQGPEFLIYFQGTGAADDSGLPNDRFFAVRPEGSVSTLKIQRTERGDSAVYLCASSPRGGQIYYNEQFFGPGTRLTVL.